This T cell receptor beta chain was obtained from a study of blood T cell repertoires in COVID-19. TCRdb's table, derived via immunoSEQ multiplex PCR, lists solely in-frame clones and lacks some. Of a few hundred thousand clones in the sample, about 86% were seen once. Participants had their cohort set by participant-reported clinical history. The TCR originated in a man aged 25 to 40 with acute COVID-19. Sequencing was carried out using PBMCs or T cells enriched from blood (not recorded which).

The CDR3 reads CATSDTLGQGYNEQFF. CDR3 bases: TGTGCCACCAGTGATACCCTTGGACAGGGTTACAATGAGCAGTTCTTC. The genes are TRBV24-1 and TRBJ2-1; 8 nucleotides line up with TRBD1. This CDR3 is 16 amino acids long. Unmatched junction bases numbered 7, after V lost 3 bases and J lost 4 bases. Looked up from germline, CDR1 is KGHDR and CDR2 is SFDVKD.